The 30 T cell receptor beta chains below were found in one sample sequenced in a study of blood T cell repertoires in COVID-19 (dated by TCRdb to 2019 to 2021). The method behind the library was the immunoSEQ multiplex PCR assay. The table comes from immuneACCESS by way of TCRdb, which keeps in-frame sequences with V and J called. Part of the clones is missing from these tables; in studies checked, under half for an unresolved V gene and the rest for unknown reasons. Recorded for this sample are around 130,000 clones; approximately 80% of them occurred a single time. The ten largest clonotypes hold around 9.8% of the sample. Source material: peripheral blood. These receptor sequences come from a man aged 40-55 years with active or convalescent COVID-19.

The chain is built from TRBV5-4 and TRBJ2-3; D remains unclear. The length of the CDR3 is 16 residues. From germline, CDR1 is SGHNT and CDR2 YYREEE (reference sequence). Trimming pared 3 bases from V and 2 bases from J, leaving 16 bases between. CDR3 protein: CASSSRTQVNTDTQYF. Written as DNA, the CDR3 is TGTGCCAGCAGCTCGAGAACCCAGGTTAACACAGATACGCAGTATTTT.

This chain joins TRBV2 and TRBJ1-4, with 8 bases matching TRBD1. Germline values: CDR1 SNHLY, CDR2 FYNNEI. This CDR3 region has 15 residues. V lost 5 bases to trimming and J lost 2 bases; unmatched junction nucleotides: 4. The chain's CDR3 is CASSRQGITNEKLFF. CDR3 DNA: TGTGCCAGCAGTAGACAGGGGATCACTAATGAAAAACTGTTTTTT. The full variable domain, rest sourced from reference TRBV2 and TRBJ1-4, is EPEVTQTPSHQVTQMGQEVILRCVPISNHLYFYWYRQILGQKVEFLVSFYNNEISEKSEIFDDQFSVERPDGSNFTLKIRSTKLEDSAMYFCASSRQGITNEKLFFGSGTQLSVL.

This rearrangement joins TRBV5-4 to TRBJ2-1; 8 bases map to TRBD2. Germline-derived CDR1 and CDR2 are SGHNT and YYREEE (reference sequence). The length of the CDR3 is 16 residues. V shed 2 bases, J shed 2 bases, and the junction held 6 bases outside the gene matches. This CDR3 reads CASSFRSAGAYNEQFF. The CDR3 coding sequence is TGTGCCAGCAGCTTCCGCTCAGCGGGGGCCTACAATGAGCAGTTCTTC.

The chain has TRBV11-3 and TRBJ2-5; TRBD2 aligns across 7 bases. Germline V gene sequence: CDR1 SGHNT, CDR2 YENEEA. This CDR3 contains 15 residues. With V trimmed by 5 bases and J by 4 bases, 10 bases remained unmatched. The CDR3 loop is CASSPGEWGGETQYF. Written as DNA, the CDR3 is TGTGCCAGCAGCCCGGGGGAGTGGGGGGGAGAGACCCAGTACTTC.

The chain couples TRBV29-1 to TRBJ1-1, with a tentative D call TRBD1 (5 bases). The CDR3 has 12 amino acids. Trimming removed 5 bases from V and 3 bases from J, with 10 bases in between. The germline V gene encodes CDR1 SQVTM and CDR2 ANQGSEA. For the CDR3, the DNA is TGCAGCGTTAGGACATTCGACACTGAAGCTTTCTTT. Translation: CSVRTFDTEAFF.

V and J are TRBV4-1 and TRBJ2-2; possibly TRBD2 for D (7 bases). The V gene lost 1 base and the J gene lost 5 bases, with 14 bases spanning the gap. Per the germline V gene, CDR1 is MGHRA and CDR2 is YSYEKL. The CDR3 extends over 16 amino acids. Here the CDR3 DNA reads TGCGCCAGCAGCCAAGGGAGGGGAGGGGGGACCGGGGAGCTGTTTTTT. This sequence encodes CASSQGRGGGTGELFF.

The chain has TRBV4-3 and TRBJ1-1; no definite D call. The CDR3 has 15 residues. V was cut by 0 bases and J by 2 bases, with 10 bases left in between. From germline, CDR1 is LGHNA and CDR2 YSLEER. The CDR3 sequence is CASSQDLGSNTEAFF. In DNA form, the CDR3 reads TGCGCCAGCAGCCAAGATCTGGGCAGCAACACTGAAGCTTTCTTT.

The chain has TRBV29-1 and TRBJ2-4; D might be TRBD1 (5 bases). V lost 7 bases and J lost 2, with 12 bases in between. This CDR3 spans 13 amino acids. Germline CDR1 SQVTM, CDR2 ANQGSEA. CDR3 residues: CSAGAASKNIQYF. The DNA of the CDR3 is TGCAGCGCTGGGGCAGCTTCCAAAAACATTCAGTACTTC.

This clone occurred a few times. The V and J genes are TRBV30 and TRBJ2-7, with D possibly being TRBD1 (5 bases). This CDR3 region has 13 residues. V gave up 0 bases and J gave up 3 bases, with 9 bases separating them. Per germline, CDR1 GTSNPN and CDR2 SVGIG (reference sequence). The CDR3 DNA reads as TGTGCCTGGAGTGTAAACAGGTACTACGAGCAGTACTTC. Protein product: CAWSVNRYYEQYF.

This chain links TRBV28 with TRBJ2-3, with 7 bases identical to TRBD2. The CDR3 contains 15 residues. The trim removed 5 bases at V and 8 bases at J, leaving 13 bases unmatched. Per the germline V gene, CDR1 is MDHEN and CDR2 is SYDVKM. CDR3 coding DNA: TGTGCCAGCAGTCCGGGACTACACCTGATGGGTACGCAGTATTTT. Residues: CASSPGLHLMGTQYF.

The V and J genes are TRBV11-3 and TRBJ2-1, with D possibly TRBD2 on 7 matching bases. Per germline, CDR1 SGHNT and CDR2 YENEEA. V lost 1 base to trimming and J lost 5 bases, with 15 bases between them. CDR3 size: 16 residues. This chain's CDR3 is CASSLGWVGGHNEQFF. In nucleotides, the CDR3 is TGTGCCAGCAGCTTAGGTTGGGTGGGGGGGCACAATGAGCAGTTCTTC. The full variable domain, with the rest looked up from reference TRBV11-3 and TRBJ2-1, is EAGVVQSPRYKIIEKKQPVAFWCNPISGHNTLYWYLQNLGQGPELLIRYENEEAVDDSQLPKDRFSAERLKGVDSTLKIQPAELGDSAVYLCASSLGWVGGHNEQFFGPGTRLTVL.

The chain links TRBV6-8 to TRBJ1-2, with D possibly TRBD1 on 6 matching bases. CDR3 length: 16 residues. Germline V gene data show CDR1 as MNHGY and CDR2 as SAAAGT. V was trimmed by 8 bases and J by 2 bases, leaving 21 bases between them. The CDR3 DNA reads TGTGCCAGCCCCTATGGTCCCCACAGGGCCAACTATGGCTACACCTTC. Translated: CASPYGPHRANYGYTF.

The rearrangement joins TRBV25-1 to TRBJ1-6, with D possibly TRBD1 on 5 matching bases. In germline, CDR1 is MGHDK, CDR2 SYGVNS. CDR3 length: 16 residues. V lost 5 bases, J lost 4 bases, and 15 bases lay in between. Here the CDR3 reads CASSQTDLLYNSPLHF. The CDR3 DNA is TGTGCCAGCAGTCAGACAGATCTATTGTATAATTCACCCCTCCACTTT.

The chain couples TRBV4-3 to TRBJ2-2, with 7 bases lining up with TRBD2. Per the germline V gene, CDR1 is LGHNA and CDR2 is YSLEER. The V gene end was trimmed by 0 bases and the J gene end by 5 bases; junction bases not matched to a gene: 6. The CDR3 runs 16 residues. CDR3 protein: CASSQDTGGWTGELFF. The CDR3 DNA reads TGCGCCAGCAGCCAAGATACGGGGGGTTGGACCGGGGAGCTGTTTTTT.

The rearrangement uses TRBV6-5 and TRBJ1-2; a weak D match, TRBD1 (6 bases). The germline V gene has CDR1 MNHEY and CDR2 SVGAGI. The CDR3 has 14 residues. V shed 6 bases and J shed 4 bases, with 15 bases lying between them. CDR3 sequence (DNA): TGTGCCAGCAGGCCATACAGGGCCTTCTATGGCTACACCTTC. Protein product: CASRPYRAFYGYTF.

The V gene is TRBV6-2 or TRBV6-3, the J gene TRBJ2-5, with 8 bases that match TRBD2. The ends lost 4 bases at V and 4 bases at J; junction bases unmatched: 5. The CDR3 covers 14 residues. Germline-derived CDR1 and CDR2 are MNHEY and SVGEGT. Here the CDR3 DNA reads TGTGCCAGCAGTTTCGGGGGGGCGGGAGAGACCCAGTACTTC. Residues: CASSFGGAGETQYF.

This chain connects TRBV19 to TRBJ1-6, with D possibly being TRBD1 (5 bases). The CDR3 sequence is 15 residues long. CDR1 is LNHDA and CDR2 is SQIVND in the germline V gene (reference sequence). The V gene lost 7 bases and the J gene lost 7 bases, with 17 bases spanning the gap. CDR3 bases: TGTGCCAGTACCTCGGGCAGGGCCTGGAATTCACCCCTCCACTTT. It encodes CASTSGRAWNSPLHF.

This chain connects TRBV19 to TRBJ2-2; D possibly corresponds to TRBD1 (6 bases). Germline V gene lookup returns CDR1 LNHDA and CDR2 SQIVND (reference sequence). The CDR3 totals 14 residues. Trimming took off 7 bases at V and 1 base at J, with 10 bases between the two ends. The CDR3, as DNA: TGTGCCAGTATTCCGGGACAGAACACCGGGGAGCTGTTTTTT. It specifies CASIPGQNTGELFF.

In this sample, this clone turned up once. The chain is built from TRBV2 and TRBJ2-5; 7 bases align to TRBD1. The CDR3 spans 14 residues. V was pared by 5 bases and J by 4 bases, with 7 bases of the junction left unmatched. In germline, CDR1 is SNHLY, CDR2 FYNNEI. The CDR3 nucleotides are TGTGCCAGCAGTATCCAGGGGGTAGGAGAGACCCAGTACTTC. This translates into CASSIQGVGETQYF.

The CDR3 region is CASSLNRDRLTEAFF. The CDR3 DNA reads TGTGCCAGCAGCTTGAACCGGGACAGGCTCACTGAAGCTTTCTTT. The rearrangement uses TRBV7-2 and TRBJ1-1; 8 positions match TRBD1. This CDR3 spans 15 amino acids. The V and J ends lost 3 bases and 4 bases, in that order; junction bases with no gene match: 7. The germline gives CDR1 SGHTA, CDR2 FQGNSA.

This rearrangement joins TRBV18 to TRBJ2-7; 11 bases are a match to TRBD1. In germline, CDR1 is KGHSH, CDR2 LQKENI. CDR3 length: 15 amino acids. V was clipped by 0 bases and J by 6 bases; unmatched bases: 4. The CDR3 spells CASSPPRTGGTEQYF. The DNA of the CDR3 is TGTGCCAGCTCACCACCGAGGACAGGGGGCACCGAGCAGTACTTC.

The CDR3 DNA is TGCGCCAGCAGCTTGGACCCGACAGGGTACGCCAATCAGCCCCAGCATTTT. This translates into CASSLDPTGYANQPQHF. This rearrangement joins TRBV5-1 to TRBJ1-5; 7 bases line up with TRBD1. Germline trimming cut 0 bases from V and 3 bases from J; bases unmatched to any gene: 9. CDR1 and CDR2 (germline): SGHRS, YFSETQ. There are 17 residues in the CDR3.

This clone has a single count. The V gene is TRBV19, the J gene TRBJ1-5, with D perhaps matching TRBD1 (5 bases). Trimming stripped 3 bases from V and 7 bases from J, with 13 bases between. CDR1 and CDR2 (germline): LNHDA, SQIVND (reference sequence). CDR3 length: 14 amino acids. The CDR3 DNA follows: TGTGCCAGTAGTATGGGGCAGGGAGGCCAGCCCCAGCATTTT. It translates to CASSMGQGGQPQHF.

The chain is built from TRBV5-6 and TRBJ2-2; D not certain. The germline V gene has CDR1 SGHDT and CDR2 YYEEEE. Trimming cost V 0 bases and J 1 base, with 4 bases left between them. CDR3 length: 14 residues. The CDR3 here is CASSLGRNTGELFF. CDR3 DNA sequence: TGTGCCAGCAGCTTGGGCAGGAACACCGGGGAGCTGTTTTTT.

The rearrangement links TRBV5-6 to TRBJ1-2; 10 positions match TRBD1. CDR1 and CDR2 (germline): SGHDT, YYEEEE. The CDR3 has 15 amino acids. With 6 bases clipped from V and 4 bases from J, the junction kept 9 bases outside the gene matches. DNA for the CDR3: TGTGCCAGCAACCCGACAGGGGGCCATATCTATGGCTACACCTTC. It is translated as CASNPTGGHIYGYTF.

The rearrangement joins TRBV3-1 (or the pseudogene TRBV3-2) to TRBJ1-5; no reliable D call. V gave up 4 bases and J gave up 2 bases, with 9 bases separating them. The CDR3 totals 14 residues. Germline CDR1 reads LGHDT; CDR2 reads YNNKEL (reference sequence). Here the CDR3 reads CASSPTSGNQPQHF. In DNA form, the CDR3 reads TGTGCCAGCAGCCCGACTAGCGGCAATCAGCCCCAGCATTTT.

The chain joins TRBV3-1 (or the pseudogene TRBV3-2) to TRBJ2-4; perhaps TRBD1 as D (6 bases). The CDR3 totals 15 residues. Germline assignment: CDR1 LGHDT and CDR2 YNNKEL (reference sequence). Trimming took 1 base from V and 8 from J, leaving 15 bases between them. CDR3 coding DNA: TGTGCCAGCAGCCAAGGGGCAGGGGTGATCGACATTCAGTACTTC. It encodes CASSQGAGVIDIQYF.

In its sample, this clone was seen once. J is TRBJ2-1 and V is TRBV23-1, with unresolved D. TRBV23-1 counts as an open reading frame of uncertain function. Trimming shortened V by 6 bases and J by 9 bases, and 3 bases separated the two germline ends. The CDR3 totals 9 residues. The CDR3 loop reads CASRSEQFF. CDR3 nucleotides: TGCGCCAGCAGGAGTGAGCAGTTCTTC.

The chain links TRBV6-5 to TRBJ1-4, with D uncertain. V lost 2 bases and J 6 bases, leaving 13 bases between the germline ends. The germline V gene has CDR1 MNHEY and CDR2 SVGAGI. The CDR3 loop spans 15 amino acids. CDR3 sequence: CASSYQPEAHEKLFF. The DNA for the CDR3 is TGTGCCAGCAGTTACCAACCCGAGGCCCATGAAAAACTGTTTTTT.

V and J are TRBV7-9 and TRBJ1-1; 11 bases match TRBD1. With 5 bases clipped from V and 7 bases from J, the junction kept 6 bases outside the gene matches. Germline-derived CDR1 and CDR2 are SEHNR and FQNEAQ (reference sequence). The CDR3 spans 14 residues. The CDR3 nucleotides read TGTGCCAGCAGCCGCCCGGACAGGGGGCTTGAAGCTTTCTTT. Its protein product is CASSRPDRGLEAFF.